This note documents a single T cell receptor (beta chain) sequence. Antigen specificity is unknown. This entry belongs to a study of vaccination and CD4 T cells after COVID-19. Study details: Median time from second vaccine dose to sampling was 72 days (14 to 241). Study-level findings and limits: Convalescent patients' clones that were vaccine-specific were spike mono-reactive in 304 of 307 cases.

Sequencing of DNA taken from cultured CD4+ T cells relied on the Oncomine TCR Beta short-read assay. In this case, cultured CD4+ T cells provided the extracted genomic DNA. TCRdb fed the PCR reads into MiXCR, producing one record per CDR3 protein. The sample shows approximately 16,000 distinct CDR3 sequences, roughly 80% of them seen only once. CDR3 size: 15 residues. J lost 8 bases, V lost 4 bases, and 11 bases had no gene match. CDR1 is SEHNR, CDR2 FQNEAQ, per germline (reference sequence). As to treatment: approximately 10-day PBMC culture with coronavirus spike peptide pools or control peptides (ViraFEST assay). Using peptide pools, antigen-specific T cells were expanded in ViraFEST before TCRs were sequenced.

Sequencing was performed on CD4+ T cells from blood, cultured in vitro, taken after SARS-CoV-2 vaccination. This clonotype was obtained from a human donor who received a COVID-19 vaccine. V gene TRBV7-9 combines with J gene TRBJ1-2, with 9 bases fitting TRBD1. CDR3 coding DNA: TGTGCCAGCAGCTCGTGGGACAGGGTGGCTCTAGGCTACACCTTC. This codes for CASSSWDRVALGYTF.